Shown below are 20 T cell receptor beta chains from a single sample sequenced in a study of T cells in Graves' hyperthyroidism and ophthalmopathy. Amplified TCR beta CDR3 regions came from RNA transcripts. TCR CDR3 regions were first amplified by RT-PCR with HTBI primers. A single record per CDR3 protein comes from TCRdb applying MiXCR to the multiplex PCR reads. The sample yields over 350,000 distinct CDR3 sequences, around an eighth seen once. Source material: blood. All receptors derive from a man aged 50-59 years with Graves' ophthalmopathy.

The rearrangement uses TRBV15 and TRBJ1-1; D is possibly TRBD1 (6 bases). The CDR3 consists of 16 residues. In germline, CDR1 is LNHNV, CDR2 YYDKDF (reference sequence). V lost 0 bases to trimming and J lost 3 bases, with 14 bases between them. CDR3 sequence: CATSRDFGQLDTEAFF. CDR3 sequence (DNA): TGTGCCACCAGCAGAGATTTTGGACAGTTAGACACTGAAGCTTTCTTT.

This clonotype came up many times. The chain uses TRBV7-8 and TRBJ2-7, with 10 bases fitting TRBD2. CDR1 and CDR2 (germline): SGHVS, FQNEAQ. The V and J ends lost 8 bases and 7 bases, in that order; junction bases with no gene match: 14. The CDR3 covers 15 residues. The CDR3 is CASGSLGLAASEQYF. Here the CDR3 DNA reads TGTGCCAGCGGTAGCCTTGGACTAGCGGCGAGTGAGCAGTACTTC. Full variable domain (outside the CDR3, taken from reference TRBV7-8 and TRBJ2-7): GAGVSQSPRYKVAKRGQDVALRCDPISGHVSLFWYQQALGQGPEFLTYFQNEAQLDKSGLPSDRFFAERPEGSVSTLKIQRTQQEDSAVYLCASGSLGLAASEQYFGPGTRLTVT.

The chain couples TRBV29-1 to TRBJ1-3; D is unresolved. This CDR3 region has 13 residues. The germline V gene has CDR1 SQVTM and CDR2 ANQGSEA. V was cut by 0 bases and J by 7 bases, with 10 bases left in between. CDR3 coding DNA: TGCAGCGTTGAAGACAGCGGTGGGAACACCATATATTTT. It yields the protein CSVEDSGGNTIYF.

This clonotype was counted at least ten times. The V gene is TRBV20-1, the J gene TRBJ2-7; 7 bases are shared with TRBD2. After removal of 5 bases from V and 4 bases from J, the junction contained 11 bases not matched to a gene. CDR3 size: 14 residues. The germline CDR1 and CDR2 sequences are DFQATT and SNEGSKA (reference sequence). Written as DNA, the CDR3 is TGCAGTGCTCCCCTTGGAGGGGAGGGATACGAGCAGTACTTC. Its protein is CSAPLGGEGYEQYF.

This clonotype showed up just a few times. CDR3 in amino acids: CATRQDRGHEQFF. In DNA, the CDR3 is TGTGCCACCAGGCAGGACAGGGGGCATGAGCAGTTCTTC. This chain links TRBV24-1 with TRBJ2-1, with 11 bases identical to TRBD1. CDR1 and CDR2 from the germline V gene are KGHDR and SFDVKD. The V gene end was trimmed by 7 bases and the J gene end by 8 bases; junction bases not matched to a gene: 3. The CDR3 sequence is 13 residues long.

The chain employs TRBV5-6 and TRBJ2-7, with 8 bases that match TRBD2. The V and J ends lost 5 bases and 5 bases, in that order; junction bases with no gene match: 6. CDR1 and CDR2 from the germline V gene are SGHDT and YYEEEE. This CDR3 comprises 13 residues. The CDR3 spells CASRKAGAHEQYF. CDR3 DNA sequence: TGTGCCAGCAGGAAAGCGGGAGCCCACGAGCAGTACTTC.

This clonotype was detected ten times or more. V is TRBV30 and J is TRBJ1-2; 10 positions agree with TRBD1. The V gene end was trimmed by 4 bases and the J gene end by 5 bases; junction bases not matched to a gene: 10. The CDR3 sequence is 15 residues long. Germline V gene data show CDR1 as GTSNPN and CDR2 as SVGIG (reference sequence). CDR3 nucleotides: TGTGCCTGGACCCGGGACAGGGGTCGGAGTTATGGCTACACCTTC. Encoded protein: CAWTRDRGRSYGYTF.

In this sample, this clonotype turned up many times. The chain recombines TRBV11-2 with TRBJ2-5; D unclear. Germline CDR1 is SGHAT and CDR2 is FQNNGV. V was pared by 5 bases and J by 7 bases, with 14 bases between. The CDR3 spans 13 residues. The CDR3 is CASSPLLQSTQYF. CDR3 sequence (DNA): TGTGCCAGCAGCCCCCTCCTCCAGTCGACCCAGTACTTC.

This clonotype has a count of ten or more. The chain joins TRBV18 to TRBJ2-7; D remains ambiguous. The V gene lost 3 bases and the J gene lost 0 bases, with 6 bases spanning the gap. The germline gives CDR1 KGHSH, CDR2 LQKENI. The CDR3 sequence is 13 residues long. In DNA, the CDR3 is TGTGCCAGCTCACCCGCGGACTCCTACGAGCAGTACTTC. Its protein is CASSPADSYEQYF. The full variable domain, with the rest looked up from reference TRBV18 and TRBJ2-7, is NAGVMQNPRHLVRRRGQEARLRCSPMKGHSHVYWYRQLPEEGLKFMVYLQKENIIDESGMPKERFSAEFPKEGPSILRIQQVVRGDSAAYFCASSPADSYEQYFGPGTRLTVT.

This clonotype was recorded at least ten times. The V gene is TRBV5-1, the J gene TRBJ2-1; D is ambiguous. Germline V gene lookup returns CDR1 SGHRS and CDR2 YFSETQ. Deletions cut 0 bases from V and 3 bases from J, with 13 bases between. The CDR3 consists of 16 residues. The CDR3 coding sequence is TGCGCCAGCAGCTTGGCCGATCGTTTAGACTACAATGAGCAGTTCTTC. Protein: CASSLADRLDYNEQFF.

In its sample, this clonotype was seen once. The V call is TRBV29-1, the J call TRBJ2-1, with TRBD2 matching 12 bases. Trimming took 3 bases from V and 9 from J; bases not matched to a gene: 6. Germline V gene data show CDR1 as SQVTM and CDR2 as ANQGSEA. This CDR3 region has 14 residues. DNA of the CDR3: TGCAGCGTTGATTTGACTAGCGGGAGTCTTGAGCAGTTCTTC. Translating gives CSVDLTSGSLEQFF.

J is TRBJ2-6 and V is TRBV4-2; D is tentatively TRBD1 or TRBD2 (5 bases each). The V end was cut by 2 bases, the J end by 2 bases, with 10 bases between. Per the germline V gene, CDR1 is LGHNA and CDR2 is YNFKEQ. CDR3 length: 16 residues. The CDR3 spells CASSQSVGAGANVLTF. The DNA of the CDR3 is TGTGCCAGCAGCCAAAGCGTGGGGGCTGGGGCCAACGTCCTGACTTTC.

There are many counts of this clonotype. The genes are TRBV13 and TRBJ2-5, with D possibly matching TRBD2 (6 bases). Deletions cut 4 bases from V and 3 bases from J, with 12 bases between. The CDR3 has 14 amino acids. CDR1 is PRHDT, CDR2 FYEKMQ, per germline (reference sequence). The CDR3 here is CASSSRDWKETQYF. CDR3 DNA sequence: TGTGCCAGCAGCTCCCGGGACTGGAAAGAGACCCAGTACTTC.

The chain is built from TRBV18 and TRBJ1-4; TRBD1 matches 8 bases. This CDR3 region has 17 residues. J gave up 6 bases and V 3 bases, and 12 bases lay outside the gene matches. Germline-derived CDR1 and CDR2 are KGHSH and LQKENI. The CDR3 DNA reads TGTGCCAGCTCACCCGGAACCGGACAGGGAACGGATGAAAAACTGTTTTTT. This translates into CASSPGTGQGTDEKLFF. The full variable domain, with the rest looked up from reference TRBV18 and TRBJ1-4, is NAGVMQNPRHLVRRRGQEARLRCSPMKGHSHVYWYRQLPEEGLKFMVYLQKENIIDESGMPKERFSAEFPKEGPSILRIQQVVRGDSAAYFCASSPGTGQGTDEKLFFGSGTQLSVL.

The table lists this clonotype with many counts. The rearrangement uses TRBV20-1 and TRBJ1-1, with no clear D. V shed 2 bases and J shed 0 bases, with 13 bases lying between them. CDR1 is DFQATT and CDR2 is SNEGSKA in the germline V gene (reference sequence). The CDR3 length is 15 residues. CDR3 loop: CSARQAGALNTEAFF. CDR3 DNA sequence: TGCAGTGCTAGACAGGCCGGAGCCTTGAACACTGAAGCTTTCTTT.

At least ten counts were recorded for this clonotype. The chain links TRBV30 to TRBJ2-5, with TRBD2 matching 7 bases. Germline V lookup: CDR1 GTSNPN, CDR2 SVGIG (reference sequence). The trim removed 0 bases at V and 5 bases at J, leaving 12 bases unmatched. CDR3 length equals 16 residues. The CDR3 protein is CAWSVGRGSSRETQYF. The CDR3 nucleotides are TGTGCCTGGAGTGTTGGTCGCGGGAGCAGCAGGGAGACCCAGTACTTC.

This clonotype was seen ten or more times. The chain has TRBV10-3 and TRBJ2-3; tentatively, D is TRBD1 (5 bases). Trimming removed 5 bases at V and 9 bases at J, with 12 bases between. Looked up from germline, CDR1 is ENHRY and CDR2 is SYGVKD. This CDR3 spans 12 amino acids. CDR3 DNA: TGTGCCATCAGTACGGACACGGAGACGCAGTATTTT. Its protein is CAISTDTETQYF.

This clonotype was found a few times. This chain uses TRBV29-1 with TRBJ1-1; TRBD1 matches 7 bases. The CDR3 is made up of 13 amino acids. CDR1 SQVTM and CDR2 ANQGSEA come from the germline V gene. J lost 1 base, V lost 6 bases, and 5 bases had no gene match. The DNA for the CDR3 is TGCAGCGTAAACAGGGGCCAGAACACTGAAGCTTTCTTT. Residues: CSVNRGQNTEAFF.

The chain employs TRBV19 and TRBJ1-5; 7 nucleotides line up with TRBD1. Germline CDR1 LNHDA, CDR2 SQIVND (reference sequence). The V gene end was trimmed by 6 bases and the J gene end by 4 bases; junction bases not matched to a gene: 15. The CDR3 is 17 amino acids. CDR3 amino acids: CASRTENTGASNQPQHF. The CDR3 nucleotides are TGTGCCAGTAGGACCGAAAATACAGGGGCTTCAAATCAGCCCCAGCATTTT.

The chain links TRBV6-2 or TRBV6-3 to TRBJ1-2; TRBD1 agrees at 9 bases. V trimming: 7 bases; J trimming: 8 bases; junction bases outside the gene matches: 14. The germline CDR1 and CDR2 sequences are MNHEY and SVGEGT. This CDR3 comprises 15 residues. The CDR3 loop reads CASTRAGTGMLGYTF. The CDR3, as DNA: TGTGCCAGCACCCGGGCCGGGACAGGGATGTTGGGCTACACCTTC.